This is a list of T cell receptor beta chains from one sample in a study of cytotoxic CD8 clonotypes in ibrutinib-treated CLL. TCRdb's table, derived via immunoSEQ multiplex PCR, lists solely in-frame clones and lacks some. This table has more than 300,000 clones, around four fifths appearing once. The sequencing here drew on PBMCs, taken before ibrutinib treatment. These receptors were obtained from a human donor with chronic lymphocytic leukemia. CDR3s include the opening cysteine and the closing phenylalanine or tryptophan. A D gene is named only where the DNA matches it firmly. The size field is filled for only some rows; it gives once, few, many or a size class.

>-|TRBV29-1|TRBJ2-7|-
TGCAGCGCCGGTTTGAAGGGCTGGGGGGAGCAGTACTTC
CSAGLKGWGEQYF
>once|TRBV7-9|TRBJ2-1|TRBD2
TGTGCCAGCAGCACAGCGGGGAGCTCCTACAATGAGCAGTTCTTC
CASSTAGSSYNEQFF
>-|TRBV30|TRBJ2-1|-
TGTGCCTGGAGGCCGGACTGGACAGACTACAATGAGCAGTTCTTC
CAWRPDWTDYNEQFF
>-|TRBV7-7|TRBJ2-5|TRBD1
TGTGCTAGCAGCTTTCCGGGACAGGGGAAAGAGACCCAGTACTTC
CASSFPGQGKETQYF
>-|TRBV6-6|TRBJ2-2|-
TGTGCCAGCAGTCGGGACTTCAACACCGGGGAGCTGTTTTTT
CASSRDFNTGELFF
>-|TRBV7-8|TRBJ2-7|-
TGTGCCAGCAGCTTAGGCCCCAGTCGAAATGCCTACGAGCAGTACTTC
CASSLGPSRNAYEQYF
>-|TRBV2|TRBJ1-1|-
TGTGCCAGCAGGGAGGGGCGGACTTTCTTT
CASREGRTFF
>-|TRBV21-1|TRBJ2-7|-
TGTGCCAGCAGCAAATGGGGCCCCAGCGAGCAGTACTTC
CASSKWGPSEQYF
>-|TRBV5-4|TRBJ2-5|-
TGTGCCAGCAGCTGGGAAGGCAGCCAAGAGACCCAGTACTTC
CASSWEGSQETQYF
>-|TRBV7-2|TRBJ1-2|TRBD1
TGTGCCAGCAGGAGGGACAGTGTAAACTATGGCTACACCTTC
CASRRDSVNYGYTF
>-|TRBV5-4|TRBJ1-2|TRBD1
TGTGCCAGCAGCCGCCCGGACAGGGGGAGCAAGGGCTATGGCTACACCTTC
CASSRPDRGSKGYGYTF